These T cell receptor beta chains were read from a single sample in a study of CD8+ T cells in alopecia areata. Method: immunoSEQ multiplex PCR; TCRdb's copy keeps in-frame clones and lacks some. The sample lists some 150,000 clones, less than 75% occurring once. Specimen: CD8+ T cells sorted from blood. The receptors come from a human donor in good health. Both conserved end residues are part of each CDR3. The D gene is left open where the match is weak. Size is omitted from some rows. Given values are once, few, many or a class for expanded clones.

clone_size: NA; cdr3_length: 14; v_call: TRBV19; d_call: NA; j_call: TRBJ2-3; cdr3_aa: CASKFEGLADTQYF; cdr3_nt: TGTGCCAGTAAGTTCGAGGGCCTGGCAGATACGCAGTATTTT
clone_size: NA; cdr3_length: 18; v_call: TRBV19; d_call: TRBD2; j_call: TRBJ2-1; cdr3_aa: CASSRLGSVAGFDNEQFF; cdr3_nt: TGTGCCAGTAGTAGACTGGGGTCGGTAGCGGGATTCGACAATGAGCAGTTCTTC
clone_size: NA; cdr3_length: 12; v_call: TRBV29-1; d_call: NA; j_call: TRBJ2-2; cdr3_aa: CSALQSTGELFF; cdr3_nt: TGCAGCGCCTTACAGAGCACCGGGGAGCTGTTTTTT
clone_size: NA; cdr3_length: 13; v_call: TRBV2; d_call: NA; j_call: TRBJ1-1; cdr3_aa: CASSDGVYTEAFF; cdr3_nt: TGTGCCAGCAGTGACGGGGTATACACTGAAGCTTTCTTT
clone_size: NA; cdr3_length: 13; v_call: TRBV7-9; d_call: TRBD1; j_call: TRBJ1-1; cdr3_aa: CASSIDRGPEAFF; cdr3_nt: TGTGCCAGCAGCATTGACAGGGGCCCTGAAGCTTTCTTT
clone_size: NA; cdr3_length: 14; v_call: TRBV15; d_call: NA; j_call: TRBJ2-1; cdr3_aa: CATSRDRANGEQFF; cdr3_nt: TGTGCCACCAGCAGAGATCGAGCGAATGGGGAGCAGTTCTTC
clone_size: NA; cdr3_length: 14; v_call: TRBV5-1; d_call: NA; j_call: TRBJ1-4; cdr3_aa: CASSLRGRDEKLFF; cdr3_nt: TGCGCCAGCAGCTTGAGGGGCAGGGATGAAAAACTGTTTTTT
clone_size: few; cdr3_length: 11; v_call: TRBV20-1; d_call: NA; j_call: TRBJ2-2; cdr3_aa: CSAGDTGELFF; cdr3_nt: TGCAGCGCTGGGGACACCGGGGAGCTGTTTTTT
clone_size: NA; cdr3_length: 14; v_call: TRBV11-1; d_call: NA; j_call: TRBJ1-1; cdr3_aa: CASSLDGIGTEAFF; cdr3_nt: TGTGCCAGCAGCTTAGACGGGATTGGCACTGAAGCTTTCTTT
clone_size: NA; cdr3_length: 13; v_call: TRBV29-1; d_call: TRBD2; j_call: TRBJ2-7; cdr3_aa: CSVPGTSVYEQYF; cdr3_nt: TGCAGCGTTCCCGGGACTAGCGTATACGAGCAGTACTTC
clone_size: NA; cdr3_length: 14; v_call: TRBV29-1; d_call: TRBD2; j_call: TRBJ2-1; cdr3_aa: CSVTGTSGYNEQFF; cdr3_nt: TGCAGCGTTACCGGGACTAGCGGTTACAATGAGCAGTTCTTC
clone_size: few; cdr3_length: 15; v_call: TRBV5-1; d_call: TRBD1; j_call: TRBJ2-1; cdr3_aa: CASSFGTGIYNEQFF; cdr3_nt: TGCGCCAGCAGCTTCGGGACAGGGATTTACAATGAGCAGTTCTTC
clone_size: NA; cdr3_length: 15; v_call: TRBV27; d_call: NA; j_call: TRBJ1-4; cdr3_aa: CASSSGLSRGEKLFF; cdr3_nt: TGTGCCAGCAGTTCGGGACTGAGTCGGGGTGAAAAACTGTTTTTT
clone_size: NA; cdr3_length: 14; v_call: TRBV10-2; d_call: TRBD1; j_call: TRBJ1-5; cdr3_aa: CASSEDRGNQPQHF; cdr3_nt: TGCGCCAGCAGTGAGGACAGGGGCAATCAGCCCCAGCATTTT
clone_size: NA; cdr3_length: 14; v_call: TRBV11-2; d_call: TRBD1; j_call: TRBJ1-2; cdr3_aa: CASSLAGGGDGYTF; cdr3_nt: TGTGCCAGCAGCTTAGCAGGGGGTGGGGATGGCTACACCTTC
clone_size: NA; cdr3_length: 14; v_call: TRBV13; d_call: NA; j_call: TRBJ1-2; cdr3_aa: CASSLRGWNYGYTF; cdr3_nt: TGTGCCAGCAGCTTACGGGGATGGAACTATGGCTACACCTTC
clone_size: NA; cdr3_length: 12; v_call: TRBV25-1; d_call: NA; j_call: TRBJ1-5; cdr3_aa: CASSEYNQPQHF; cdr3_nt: TGTGCCAGCAGTGAATATAATCAGCCCCAGCATTTT
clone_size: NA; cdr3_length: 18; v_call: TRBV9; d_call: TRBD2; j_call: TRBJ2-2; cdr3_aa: CASSATSGRTPNTGELFF; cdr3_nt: TGTGCCAGCAGCGCTACTAGCGGGAGGACACCGAACACCGGGGAGCTGTTTTTT
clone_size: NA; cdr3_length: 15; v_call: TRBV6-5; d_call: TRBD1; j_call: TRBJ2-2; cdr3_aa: CASSPRTGGTGELFF; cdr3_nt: TGTGCCAGCAGTCCCCGGACAGGAGGAACCGGGGAGCTGTTTTTT
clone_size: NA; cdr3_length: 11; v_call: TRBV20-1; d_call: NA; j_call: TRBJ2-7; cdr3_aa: CSARRDYEQYF; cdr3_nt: TGCAGTGCTAGACGGGACTACGAGCAGTACTTC
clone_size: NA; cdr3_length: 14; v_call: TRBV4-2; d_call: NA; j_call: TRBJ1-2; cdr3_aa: CASSQKGGAYGYTF; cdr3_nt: TGTGCCAGCAGCCAAAAAGGAGGGGCTTATGGCTACACCTTC
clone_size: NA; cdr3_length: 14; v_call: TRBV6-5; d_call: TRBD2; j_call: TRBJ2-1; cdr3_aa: CASSYGAGVNEQFF; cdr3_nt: TGTGCCAGCAGTTACGGAGCGGGAGTGAATGAGCAGTTCTTC
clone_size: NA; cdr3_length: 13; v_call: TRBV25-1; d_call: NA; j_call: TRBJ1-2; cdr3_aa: CASSAGQLGGYTF; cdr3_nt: TGTGCCAGCAGTGCGGGACAACTGGGGGGCTACACCTTC
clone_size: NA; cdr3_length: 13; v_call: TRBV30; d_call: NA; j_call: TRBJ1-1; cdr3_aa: CAWSAYKYTEAFF; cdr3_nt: TGTGCCTGGAGTGCCTACAAGTACACTGAAGCTTTCTTT
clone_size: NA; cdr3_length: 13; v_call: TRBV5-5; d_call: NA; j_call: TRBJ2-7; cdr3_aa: CASSSIADYEQYF; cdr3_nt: TGTGCCAGCAGTTCCATAGCAGACTACGAGCAGTACTTC
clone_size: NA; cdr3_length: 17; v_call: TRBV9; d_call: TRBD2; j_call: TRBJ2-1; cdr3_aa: CASSGTGTSGSYNEQFF; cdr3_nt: TGTGCCAGCAGCGGAACCGGGACTAGCGGGAGTTACAATGAGCAGTTCTTC
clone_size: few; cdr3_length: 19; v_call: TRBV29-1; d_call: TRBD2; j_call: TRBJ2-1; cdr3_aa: CSAVPATSGVLHSHNEQFF; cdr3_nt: TGCAGCGCCGTTCCCGCGACTAGCGGAGTCCTCCATTCACACAATGAGCAGTTCTTC
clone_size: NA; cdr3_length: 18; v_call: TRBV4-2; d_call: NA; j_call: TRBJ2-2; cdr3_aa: CASSQDVGRNLYSGELFF; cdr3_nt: TGTGCCAGCAGCCAAGATGTAGGCAGGAACCTTTACAGCGGGGAGCTGTTTTTT
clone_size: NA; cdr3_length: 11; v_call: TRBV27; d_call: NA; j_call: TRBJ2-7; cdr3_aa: CASSFGYEQYF; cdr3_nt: TGTGCCAGCAGTTTTGGTTACGAGCAGTACTTC
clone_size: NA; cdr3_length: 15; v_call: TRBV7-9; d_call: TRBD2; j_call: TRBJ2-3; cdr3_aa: CASSSQRDGTDTQYF; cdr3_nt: TGTGCCAGCAGCTCCCAGCGGGACGGCACAGATACGCAGTATTTT
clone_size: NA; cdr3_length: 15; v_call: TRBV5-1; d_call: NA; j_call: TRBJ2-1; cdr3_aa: CASTLDTAPYNEQFF; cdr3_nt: TGCGCCAGCACCCTAGACACCGCGCCGTACAATGAGCAGTTCTTC
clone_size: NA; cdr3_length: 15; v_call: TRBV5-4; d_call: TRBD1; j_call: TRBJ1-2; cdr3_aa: CASSLDDREIYGYTF; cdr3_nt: TGTGCCAGCAGCTTGGACGACAGGGAGATCTATGGCTACACCTTC
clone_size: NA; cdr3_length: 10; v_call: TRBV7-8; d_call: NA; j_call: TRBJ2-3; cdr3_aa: CASKGDTQYF; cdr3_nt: TGTGCCAGCAAGGGGGATACGCAGTATTTT
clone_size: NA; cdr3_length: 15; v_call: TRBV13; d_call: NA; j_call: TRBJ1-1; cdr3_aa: CASSPGGGMNTEAFF; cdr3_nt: TGTGCCAGCAGTCCCGGGGGTGGCATGAACACTGAAGCTTTCTTT
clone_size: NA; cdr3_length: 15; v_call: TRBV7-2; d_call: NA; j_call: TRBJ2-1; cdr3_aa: CASSLVGGAYNEQFF; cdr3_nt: TGTGCCAGCAGCTTAGTAGGGGGGGCCTACAATGAGCAGTTCTTC
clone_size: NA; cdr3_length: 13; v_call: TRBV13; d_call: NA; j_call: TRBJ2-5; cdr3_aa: CASSLRGLETQYF; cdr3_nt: TGTGCCAGCAGCTTAAGGGGGTTGGAGACCCAGTACTTC
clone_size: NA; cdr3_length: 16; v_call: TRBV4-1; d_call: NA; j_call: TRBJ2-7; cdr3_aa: CASSQDGARGSYEQYF; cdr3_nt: TGCGCCAGCAGCCAAGATGGGGCCAGGGGCTCCTACGAGCAGTACTTC
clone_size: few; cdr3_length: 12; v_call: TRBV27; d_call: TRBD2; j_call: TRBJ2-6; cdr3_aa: CAAGAGANVLTF; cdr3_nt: TGCGCCGCGGGAGCTGGGGCCAACGTCCTGACTTTC
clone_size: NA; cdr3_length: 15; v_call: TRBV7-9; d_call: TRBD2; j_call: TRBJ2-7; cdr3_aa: CASSLNPAGGHEQYF; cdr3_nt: TGTGCCAGCAGCTTAAACCCAGCGGGAGGCCACGAGCAGTACTTC
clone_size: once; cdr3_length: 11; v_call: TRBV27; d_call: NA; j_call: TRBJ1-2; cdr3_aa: CATRRGDGYTF; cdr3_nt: TGTGCCACCAGGCGGGGGGACGGCTACACCTTC
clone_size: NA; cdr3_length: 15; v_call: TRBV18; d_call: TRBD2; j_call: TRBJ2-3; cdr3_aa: CASSRTSGPGDTQYF; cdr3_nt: TGTGCCAGCTCGCGGACTAGCGGTCCGGGAGATACGCAGTATTTT
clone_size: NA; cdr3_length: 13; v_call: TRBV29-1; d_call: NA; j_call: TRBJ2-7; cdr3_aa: CSVVAQNTYEQYF; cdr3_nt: TGCAGCGTTGTAGCACAGAACACCTACGAGCAGTACTTC
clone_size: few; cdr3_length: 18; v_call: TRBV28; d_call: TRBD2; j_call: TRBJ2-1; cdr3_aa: CASSFLAGAGTVYNEQFF; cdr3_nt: TGTGCCAGCAGTTTCTTGGCGGGAGCCGGGACTGTCTACAATGAGCAGTTCTTC
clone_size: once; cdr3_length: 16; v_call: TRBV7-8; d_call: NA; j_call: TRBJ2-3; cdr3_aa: CASSSRTGGITDTQYF; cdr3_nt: TGTGCCAGCAGCTCCCGGACAGGAGGGATTACAGATACGCAGTATTTT
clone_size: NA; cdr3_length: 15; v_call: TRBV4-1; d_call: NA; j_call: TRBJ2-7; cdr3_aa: CASSRPGGQFPEQYF; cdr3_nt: TGCGCCAGCAGCCGCCCCGGCGGGCAGTTCCCAGAGCAGTACTTC
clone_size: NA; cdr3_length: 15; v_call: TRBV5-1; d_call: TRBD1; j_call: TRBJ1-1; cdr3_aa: CASSLGQGLNTEAFF; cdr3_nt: TGCGCCAGCAGCCTCGGACAGGGGCTGAACACTGAAGCTTTCTTT
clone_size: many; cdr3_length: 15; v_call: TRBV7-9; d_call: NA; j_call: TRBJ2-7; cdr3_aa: CASSLVDRPYYEQYF; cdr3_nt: TGTGCCAGCAGCTTAGTTGACAGACCTTACTACGAGCAGTACTTC
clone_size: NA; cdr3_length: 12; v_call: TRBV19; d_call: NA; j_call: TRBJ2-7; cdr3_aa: CASSAGLYEQYF; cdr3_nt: TGTGCCAGTAGTGCAGGACTCTACGAGCAGTACTTC
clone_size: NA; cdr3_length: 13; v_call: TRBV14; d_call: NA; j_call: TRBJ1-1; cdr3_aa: CASSHGLGTEAFF; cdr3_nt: TGTGCCAGCAGCCATGGCCTGGGGACTGAAGCTTTCTTT
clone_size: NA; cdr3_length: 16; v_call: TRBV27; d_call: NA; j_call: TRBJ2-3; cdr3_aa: CASSWGSGFGTDTQYF; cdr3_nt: TGTGCCAGCAGTTGGGGTAGCGGCTTTGGCACAGATACGCAGTATTTT
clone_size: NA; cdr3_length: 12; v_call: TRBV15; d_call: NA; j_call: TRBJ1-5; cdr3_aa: CATSRANQPQHF; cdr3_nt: TGTGCCACCAGCAGAGCCAATCAGCCCCAGCATTTT
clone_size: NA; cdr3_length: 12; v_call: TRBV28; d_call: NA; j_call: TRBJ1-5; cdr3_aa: CASSHPSQPQHF; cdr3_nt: TGTGCCAGCTCACACCCGTCCCAGCCCCAGCATTTT
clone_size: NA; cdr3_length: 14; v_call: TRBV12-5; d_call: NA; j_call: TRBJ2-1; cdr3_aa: CASGLDSLNNEQFF; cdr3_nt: TGTGCTAGTGGTTTGGATAGTCTGAACAATGAGCAGTTCTTC
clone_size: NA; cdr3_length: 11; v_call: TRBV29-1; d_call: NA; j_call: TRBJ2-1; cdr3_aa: CSVLGRDEQFF; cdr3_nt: TGCAGCGTATTGGGGCGTGATGAGCAGTTCTTC